The sequence of this T cell receptor beta chain was determined in a study of regulatory T cells in long-lasting Graves disease. The CDR3 covers 17 residues. From germline, CDR1 is SGHAT and CDR2 FQNNGV. Trimming cost V 1 base and J 7 bases; bases outside gene matches: 14. This clonotype was detected only a few times. What it binds is unknown. This sequence may be a read error, since a much larger clone differs from it by one base. Researchers made TCR beta libraries by using iRepertoire HTBI primers and running Arm-PCR on CDR3 regions. MiXCR, applied by TCRdb to the multiplex PCR reads, yields one record per CDR3 protein. Counted here are about 540,000 distinct CDR3 sequences, approximately 13% occurring once; the ten biggest clones make up about 10%. Time point noted: newly diagnosed GD, antithyroid drugs for less than 3 months. Extracted PBMC RNA gave rise to the TCR library. Graves' disease diagnoses followed American Thyroid Association guidelines.

Findings and caveats of the study: Examination was confined to peripheral blood, excluding thyroid tissue. Persistent patients had more shared public clonotypes (2,741) than new patients (approximately 920).

The same sample was also used in a study of T cells in Graves' hyperthyroidism and ophthalmopathy.

This sequence was found in a man aged 25-45 years with Graves disease. The chain combines TRBV11-2 with TRBJ2-7; 9 bases line up with TRBD2. The material was peripheral blood mononuclear cells (PBMCs), obtained at new diagnosis, from a patient treated with antithyroid drugs. CDR3: CASSLGLLGTSYNEQYF. DNA of the CDR3: TGTGCCAGCAGCTTAGGACTTCTCGGGACTAGCTACAATGAGCAGTACTTC.